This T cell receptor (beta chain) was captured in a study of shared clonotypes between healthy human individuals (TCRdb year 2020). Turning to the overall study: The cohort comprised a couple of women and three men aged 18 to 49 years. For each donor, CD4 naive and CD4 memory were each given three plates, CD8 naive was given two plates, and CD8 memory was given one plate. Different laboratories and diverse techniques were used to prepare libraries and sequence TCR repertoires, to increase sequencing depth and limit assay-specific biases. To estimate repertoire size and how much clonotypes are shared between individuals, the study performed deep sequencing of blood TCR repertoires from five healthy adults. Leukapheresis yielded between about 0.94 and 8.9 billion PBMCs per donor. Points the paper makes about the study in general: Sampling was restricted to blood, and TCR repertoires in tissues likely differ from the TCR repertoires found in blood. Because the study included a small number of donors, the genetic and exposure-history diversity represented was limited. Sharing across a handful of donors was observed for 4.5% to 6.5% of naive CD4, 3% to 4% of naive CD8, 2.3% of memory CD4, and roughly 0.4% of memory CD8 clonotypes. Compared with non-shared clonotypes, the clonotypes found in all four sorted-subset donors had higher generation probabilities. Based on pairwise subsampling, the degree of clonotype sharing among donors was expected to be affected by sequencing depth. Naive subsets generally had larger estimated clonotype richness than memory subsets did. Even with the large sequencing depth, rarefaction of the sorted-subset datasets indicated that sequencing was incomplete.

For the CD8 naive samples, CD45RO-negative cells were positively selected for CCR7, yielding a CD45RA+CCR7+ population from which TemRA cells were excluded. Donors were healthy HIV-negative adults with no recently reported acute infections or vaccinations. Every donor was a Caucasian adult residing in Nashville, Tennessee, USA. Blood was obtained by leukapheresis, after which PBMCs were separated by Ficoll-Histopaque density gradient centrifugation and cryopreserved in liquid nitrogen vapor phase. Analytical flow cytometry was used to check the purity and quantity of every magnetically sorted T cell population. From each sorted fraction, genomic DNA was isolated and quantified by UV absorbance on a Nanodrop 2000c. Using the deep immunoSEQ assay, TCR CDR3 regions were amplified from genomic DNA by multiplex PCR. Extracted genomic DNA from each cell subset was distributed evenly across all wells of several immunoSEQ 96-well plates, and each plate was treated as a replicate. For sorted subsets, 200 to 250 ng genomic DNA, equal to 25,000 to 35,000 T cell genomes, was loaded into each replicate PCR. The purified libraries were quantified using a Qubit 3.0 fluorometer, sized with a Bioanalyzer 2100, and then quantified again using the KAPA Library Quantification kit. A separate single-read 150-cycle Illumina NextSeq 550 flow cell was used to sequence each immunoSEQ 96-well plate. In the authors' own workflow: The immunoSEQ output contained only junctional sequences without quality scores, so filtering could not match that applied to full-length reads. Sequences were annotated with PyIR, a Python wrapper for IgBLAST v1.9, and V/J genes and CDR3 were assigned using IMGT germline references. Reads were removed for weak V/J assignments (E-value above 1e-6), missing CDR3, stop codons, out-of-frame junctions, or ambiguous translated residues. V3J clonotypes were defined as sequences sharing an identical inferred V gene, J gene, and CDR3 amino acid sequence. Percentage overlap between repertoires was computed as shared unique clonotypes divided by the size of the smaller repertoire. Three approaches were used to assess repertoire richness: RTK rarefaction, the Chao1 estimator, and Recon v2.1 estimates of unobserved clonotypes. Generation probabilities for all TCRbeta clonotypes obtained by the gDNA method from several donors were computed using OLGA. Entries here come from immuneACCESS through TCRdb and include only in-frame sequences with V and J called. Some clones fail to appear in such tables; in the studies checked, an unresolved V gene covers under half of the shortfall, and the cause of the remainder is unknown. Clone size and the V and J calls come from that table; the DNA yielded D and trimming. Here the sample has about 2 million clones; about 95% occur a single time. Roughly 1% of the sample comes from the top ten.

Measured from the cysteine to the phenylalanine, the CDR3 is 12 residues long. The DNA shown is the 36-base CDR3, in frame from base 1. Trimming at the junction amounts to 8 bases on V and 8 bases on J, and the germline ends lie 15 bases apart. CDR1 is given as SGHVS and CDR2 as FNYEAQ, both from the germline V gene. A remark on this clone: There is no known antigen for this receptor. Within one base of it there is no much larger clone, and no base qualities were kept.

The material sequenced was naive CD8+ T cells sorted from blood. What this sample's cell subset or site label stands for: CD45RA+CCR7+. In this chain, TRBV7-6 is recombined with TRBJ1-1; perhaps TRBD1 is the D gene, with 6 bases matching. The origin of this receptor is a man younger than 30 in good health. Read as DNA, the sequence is TGTGCCAGCGGGGGGCCCACGACAGAAGCTTTCTTT. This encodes CASGGPTTEAFF.